This T cell receptor beta chain was recovered during a study of cytomegalovirus exposure and HLA in healthy donors. PCR primers comprised 60 Vbeta and 13 Jbeta primers. The protocol was immunoSEQ multiplex PCR, while the TCRdb copy is restricted to in-frame clones and leaves out a portion. In the table there are fewer than 110,000 clones, 77% of which are singletons. Whole-study results and caveats: A previous analysis found most TCR beta V segments productive roughly 87% or roughly 30% of the time.

To note about this clone: Its antigen is unidentified.

CDR1 is MNHEY and CDR2 is SMNVEV in the germline V gene (reference sequence). The CDR3 consists of 13 residues. V was trimmed by 0 bases and J by 2 bases, leaving 5 bases between them. The chain links TRBV27 to TRBJ2-7; D not certain. This receptor was obtained from a male donor in good health and CMV-seronegative. Sequenced material: PBMCs. The CDR3 DNA reads TGTGCCAGCAGTTTATCCAAAACCTACGAGCAGTACTTC. Translating it yields CASSLSKTYEQYF.